The 5 T cell receptor beta chains below all came from one sample that was sequenced in a study of beta chain features in type 1 diabetes. The authors reverse transcribed all of the isolated RNA, so sequencing captured expressed TCRB transcripts. The method was immunoSEQ multiplex PCR; TCRdb's version includes in-frame clones alone and lacks a portion of them. The sample has 680,000 or so clones, 15% to 19% seen once; the top ten hold more than 0.08%. Sequenced: naive CD4+ T cells from blood. These receptors all come from a man younger than 35 in good health.

This clone appeared a few times. This chain joins TRBV7-3 and TRBJ2-3, with a possible D match to TRBD1 (6 bases). Germline assignment: CDR1 SGHTA and CDR2 FQGTGA. CDR3 length: 14 amino acids. V dropped 4 bases and J dropped 3 bases, with 11 bases sitting between them. The CDR3 region has the DNA TGTGCCAGCAGCTACACAGGGATAACAGATACGCAGTATTTT. This gives the protein CASSYTGITDTQYF.

J is TRBJ2-2 and V is TRBV2, with D hard to call. Germline V gene sequence: CDR1 SNHLY, CDR2 FYNNEI. The CDR3 contains 13 residues. Trimming cost V 1 base and J 9 bases, with 9 bases left between them. The CDR3: CASSEEGPWELFF. DNA for the CDR3: TGTGCCAGCAGTGAAGAGGGCCCTTGGGAGCTGTTTTTT.

The chain has TRBV27 and TRBJ2-7; 7 bases line up with TRBD1. With 6 bases clipped from V and 1 base from J, the junction kept 9 bases outside the gene matches. Germline-derived CDR1 and CDR2 are MNHEY and SMNVEV (reference sequence). The CDR3 loop spans 15 amino acids. The CDR3 region is CASSDRAGGSYEQYF. As DNA, the CDR3 is TGTGCCAGCAGCGATCGGGCAGGGGGTTCCTACGAGCAGTACTTC.

This clone was observed a few times. The chain employs TRBV6-1 and TRBJ2-7; 8 bases match TRBD1. The CDR3 is 12 amino acids. The trim removed 5 bases at V and 4 bases at J, leaving 1 base unmatched. CDR1 and CDR2 from the germline V gene are MNHNS and SASEGT. CDR3 residues: CASSRDRYEQYF. The CDR3 coding sequence is TGTGCCAGCAGTCGGGACAGGTACGAGCAGTACTTC.

As DNA, the CDR3 is TGTGCCAGCAGCTCACAGCAATACCAAGAGACCCAGTACTTC. Amino acid sequence: CASSSQQYQETQYF. The chain has TRBV11-2 and TRBJ2-5, with D hard to call. V lost 4 bases and J lost 0, with 9 bases in between. Germline V gene data show CDR1 as SGHAT and CDR2 as FQNNGV. The CDR3 length is 14 residues.